Each of the 30 T cell receptor beta chains below was sequenced from the same sample in a study of T cells in Graves' hyperthyroidism and ophthalmopathy. The CDR3 regions of TCR beta were amplified from RNA transcripts. First-round RT-PCR of the TCR CDR3 relied on the HTBI primer set. TCRdb recomputed calls from the multiplex PCR reads with MiXCR, one row per CDR3 protein. The sample includes around 300,000 distinct CDR3 sequences, 20% to 25% of them seen just once. Sequencing used blood. These receptor sequences come from a man aged 25 to 40 with Graves' ophthalmopathy.

V usage is TRBV14 and J usage is TRBJ2-3; D may be TRBD1 (5 bases). The CDR3 is made up of 16 amino acids. V was clipped by 3 bases and J by 5 bases, with 18 bases between them. Germline V gene sequence: CDR1 SGHDN, CDR2 FVKESK. CDR3 sequence: CASSQGKGQRKDTQYF. The CDR3 DNA is TGTGCCAGCAGCCAGGGAAAGGGGCAAAGGAAAGATACGCAGTATTTT.

In regard to this clonotype: One junction end disagrees with the germline gene, perhaps due to a read error. This sequence joins TRBV14 and TRBJ1-2, with 10 bases that match TRBD1. The CDR3 has 12 amino acids. Germline lookup yields CDR1 SGHDN and CDR2 FVKESK. The chain's CDR3 is CASSRGQGSYAF. CDR3 DNA sequence: TGTGCCAGCAGCCGGGGACAGGGGAGCTACGCCTTC.

The V call is TRBV7-8, the J call TRBJ2-5, with D perhaps assigned TRBD1 or TRBD2 (5 bases each). The CDR3 sequence is 12 residues long. CDR1 SGHVS and CDR2 FQNEAQ come from the germline V gene. Trimming took 5 bases from V and 5 from J, leaving 9 bases between them. The CDR3 nucleotides read TGTGCCAGCAGCAAAGAGGGGGAGACCCAGTACTTC. Translated: CASSKEGETQYF.

In its sample, this clonotype was seen a few times. The V and J genes are TRBV12-5 and TRBJ2-1; tentative D call: TRBD2 (6 bases). Between the trimmed V and J ends, which lost 5 bases and 0 bases, there was a span of 14 bases. Germline loops: CDR1 LGHNT, CDR2 FRNRAP. There are 16 residues in the CDR3. The CDR3 DNA sequence: TGTGCTAGTGGTCCCCCGGGGGACCCCTCCTACAATGAGCAGTTCTTC. Residues: CASGPPGDPSYNEQFF. Filled out from reference TRBV12-5 and TRBJ2-1, the complete variable domain reads DARVTQTPRHKVTEMGQEVTMRCQPILGHNTVFWYRQTMMQGLELLAYFRNRAPLDDSGMPKDRFSAEMPDATLATLKIQPSEPRDSAVYFCASGPPGDPSYNEQFFGPGTRLTVL.

The rearrangement links TRBV11-3 to TRBJ2-1, with TRBD1 identical over 9 bases. Germline CDR1 and CDR2: SGHNT and YENEEA. After removal of 4 bases from V and 7 bases from J, the junction contained 8 bases not matched to a gene. This CDR3 has 15 amino acids. In DNA, the CDR3 is TGTGCCAGCAGCTCTGATCGGGACAGGGATAATGAGCAGTTCTTC. Protein sequence: CASSSDRDRDNEQFF.

This clonotype was recorded a few times. The junction shows a germline mismatch at one end, possibly a read error. The chain recombines TRBV27 with TRBJ1-5, with TRBD1 as a possible D gene (5 bases). The CDR3 has 16 amino acids. Germline-derived CDR1 and CDR2 are MNHEY and SMNVEV (reference sequence). This CDR3 is CAGSSARQITNQPQHF. The CDR3 DNA is TGTGCCGGCAGTTCGGCCCGACAGATTACCAATCAGCCCCAGCATTTT.

This clonotype was found many times. This rearrangement joins TRBV27 to TRBJ2-3, with 8 bases that match TRBD2. The CDR3 contains 19 residues. The germline V gene encodes CDR1 MNHEY and CDR2 SMNVEV (reference sequence). The J segment lost 4 bases and the V segment lost 5 bases, leaving 20 bases of the junction unmatched. CDR3 nucleotide sequence: TGTGCCAGCAGTGTAACTAGCGGAGGGTACAGCCCCAGAGCAGATACGCAGTATTTT. This translates into CASSVTSGGYSPRADTQYF.

Many counts were recorded for this clonotype. The chain uses TRBV2 and TRBJ1-2; no reliable D call. Germline CDR1 and CDR2: SNHLY and FYNNEI. The V end lost 1 base, the J end lost 0 bases, and 12 bases lay between the germline ends. The CDR3 consists of 16 residues. CDR3 loop: CASSEVWAGANYGYTF. CDR3 bases: TGTGCCAGCAGTGAAGTATGGGCAGGCGCTAACTATGGCTACACCTTC.

This clonotype has a count of ten or more. The V call is TRBV7-8, the J call TRBJ2-1; D is perhaps TRBD1 or TRBD2 (5 bases each). Germline V gene lookup returns CDR1 SGHVS and CDR2 FQNEAQ. The V end was cut by 1 base, the J end by 7 bases, with 14 bases between. This CDR3 is 15 amino acids long. The CDR3 DNA is TGTGCCAGCAGCTTAGGGGCGCTGTGGGGGAATGAGCAGTTCTTC. It is translated as CASSLGALWGNEQFF.

The rearrangement links TRBV9 to TRBJ2-7; 7 bases fit TRBD1. The V gene end was trimmed by 0 bases and the J gene end by 1 base; junction bases not matched to a gene: 4. The germline V gene has CDR1 SGDLS and CDR2 YYNGEE. The CDR3 is made up of 15 amino acids. The CDR3 DNA reads TGTGCCAGCAGCGTAGGCCAGGGGGTATCCTACGAGCAGTACTTC. It translates to CASSVGQGVSYEQYF. Supplemented by reference TRBV9 and TRBJ2-7, the full variable domain reads DSGVTQTPKHLITATGQRVTLRCSPRSGDLSVYWYQQSLDQGLQFLIQYYNGEERAKGNILERFSAQQFPDLHSELNLSSLELGDSALYFCASSVGQGVSYEQYFGPGTRLTVT.

The CDR3 spells CASSTGTANQPQHF. For the CDR3, the DNA is TGTGCCAGCAGTACCGGGACAGCGAATCAGCCCCAGCATTTT. The chain recombines TRBV6-1 with TRBJ1-5, with 7 bases identical to TRBD1. V shed 5 bases, J shed 4 bases, and the junction held 5 bases outside the gene matches. Germline V CDR1 and CDR2: MNHNS, SASEGT. This CDR3 region has 14 residues.

The table lists this clonotype with a few counts. The chain carries TRBV12-3 or TRBV12-4 and TRBJ2-1, with 8 bases identical to TRBD1. J lost 1 base, V lost 5 bases, and 7 bases had no gene match. The CDR3 runs to 16 residues. CDR3 protein: CASSNDRGGSYNEQFF. As DNA, the CDR3 is TGTGCCAGCAGTAACGACAGGGGTGGGTCCTACAATGAGCAGTTCTTC.

This clonotype has only one observation. The chain has TRBV20-1 and TRBJ2-1, with D possibly matching TRBD1 (6 bases). Per the germline V gene, CDR1 is DFQATT and CDR2 is SNEGSKA (reference sequence). The CDR3 length is 14 residues. The V gene lost 0 bases and the J gene lost 6 bases, with 12 bases spanning the gap. The CDR3, as DNA: TGCAGTGCTAGAGATTTAGGGGGAGTCAATGAGCAGTTCTTC. Amino acids: CSARDLGGVNEQFF.

This clonotype was counted ten times or more. The chain uses TRBV20-1 and TRBJ1-2; D call uncertain. V gave up 1 base and J gave up 7 bases, with 10 bases separating them. CDR1 is DFQATT and CDR2 is SNEGSKA in the germline V gene (reference sequence). This CDR3 has 12 residues. The CDR3 sequence is CSARVALGGYTF. The CDR3 DNA reads as TGCAGTGCTAGAGTGGCGTTGGGTGGCTACACCTTC.

This CDR3 reads CAVGGAPNYEQYF. The CDR3 DNA reads as TGTGCCGTCGGCGGGGCCCCAAATTACGAGCAGTACTTC. This rearrangement joins TRBV28 to TRBJ2-7, with a tentative D call TRBD2 (6 bases). From germline, CDR1 is MDHEN and CDR2 SYDVKM. Trimming stripped 11 bases from V and 4 bases from J, with 18 bases between. The CDR3 contains 13 residues. The entire variable domain, with the rest obtained from reference TRBV28 and TRBJ2-7, is as follows: DVKVTQSSRYLVKRTGEKVFLECVQDMDHENMFWYRQDPGLGLRLIYFSYDVKMKEKGDIPEGYSVSREKKERFSLILESASTNQTSMYLCAVGGAPNYEQYFGPGTRLTVT.

This clonotype appeared once. V and J are TRBV28 and TRBJ1-3; weak D call: TRBD1 (5 bases). Germline V gives CDR1 MDHEN, CDR2 SYDVKM. This CDR3 spans 16 amino acids. V dropped 5 bases and J dropped 3 bases, with 17 bases sitting between them. CDR3 sequence: CASSPPPGFSGNTIYF. The CDR3 bases are TGTGCCAGCAGTCCACCCCCAGGGTTCAGTGGAAACACCATATATTTT.

The chain links TRBV6-1 to TRBJ1-4; 9 nucleotides agree with TRBD1. V shed 3 bases, J shed 11 bases, and the junction held 7 bases outside the gene matches. Germline V gene lookup returns CDR1 MNHNS and CDR2 SASEGT. This CDR3 contains 14 residues. CDR3 DNA sequence: TGTGCCAGCAGTGACGGGACAGGGAGGCCGAAACTGTTTTTT. It codes for CASSDGTGRPKLFF.

Concerning this clonotype itself: This may be a read error, as it is one base from a much larger clone. J is TRBJ2-5 and V is TRBV20-1; D is undetermined. CDR1 is DFQATT and CDR2 is SNEGSKA in the germline V gene (reference sequence). This CDR3 has 15 residues. For the CDR3, the DNA is TGCAGTGCTAGAGAGGGCTTTAATTTCAGAGAGATCCAGTACTTC. This encodes CSAREGFNFREIQYF.

This clonotype was detected only a few times. The chain has TRBV30 and TRBJ2-1; 9 nucleotides match TRBD2. Germline values: CDR1 GTSNPN, CDR2 SVGIG (reference sequence). Trimming removed 1 base from V and 8 bases from J; junction bases left unmatched: 12. This CDR3 region has 16 residues. The chain's CDR3 is CAWSAPGSGSIYEQFF. The CDR3 region has the DNA TGTGCCTGGAGTGCGCCGGGTAGCGGGAGTATCTATGAGCAGTTCTTC.

Ten or more counts support this clonotype. V and J are TRBV3-1 and TRBJ2-1; D is possibly TRBD1 or TRBD2 (5 bases each). CDR3 length equals 16 residues. Germline loops: CDR1 LGHDT, CDR2 YNNKEL (reference sequence). V lost 0 bases and J lost 0, with 9 bases in between. CDR3: CASSQDPGTSYNEQFF. In nucleotides, the CDR3 is TGTGCCAGCAGCCAAGATCCCGGGACCTCCTACAATGAGCAGTTCTTC.

This clonotype came up a few times. An end of the junction differs from the germline gene, which may be a read error. The chain carries TRBV3-1 and TRBJ1-3; unclear D gene. CDR3 length equals 19 residues. Germline CDR1 is LGHDT and CDR2 is YNNKEL (reference sequence). The CDR3 nucleotides read TGTGCCAGCAGCCAAGATGGGCGACGACTCGCGAGCTCTGGAAACACCATGTATTTT. It translates to CASSQDGRRLASSGNTMYF.

The chain recombines TRBV2 with TRBJ1-6; D is possibly TRBD1 (5 bases). V lost 1 base, J lost 9 bases, and 19 bases lay in between. The CDR3 is made up of 17 amino acids. Looked up from germline, CDR1 is SNHLY and CDR2 is FYNNEI. CDR3 sequence: CASSEGDQRQPASPLHF. The CDR3 nucleotides are TGTGCCAGCAGTGAAGGGGACCAGAGACAACCGGCTTCACCCCTCCACTTT.

J is TRBJ1-4 and V is TRBV18; no clear D gene. The germline gives CDR1 KGHSH, CDR2 LQKENI. This CDR3 is built from 13 residues. V was pared by 4 bases and J by 4 bases, with 7 bases between. The CDR3 region has the DNA TGTGCCAGCTCACGCGGCGTTAATGAAAAACTGTTTTTT. Its protein is CASSRGVNEKLFF.

The DNA of the CDR3 is TGTGCCAGCAGTGACCCTTTGGCAGGCCGAGGGGCTTTCTTT. It is translated as CASSDPLAGRGAFF. The chain joins TRBV25-1 to TRBJ1-1; D gene unclear. CDR3 length: 14 amino acids. V shed 3 bases and J shed 11 bases, with 19 bases lying between them. Germline V gene lookup returns CDR1 MGHDK and CDR2 SYGVNS.

The chain has TRBV27 and TRBJ2-5; 10 positions agree with TRBD1. CDR3 size: 16 residues. The germline V gene has CDR1 MNHEY and CDR2 SMNVEV (reference sequence). The junction had 12 bases not matched to a gene; V was cut back by 7 bases and J by 4 bases. The CDR3, as DNA: TGTGCCAGCACCTTGTACGGGACAGGGGACATAGAGACCCAGTACTTC. It translates to CASTLYGTGDIETQYF.

This clonotype was counted only a few times. The rearrangement uses TRBV7-8 and TRBJ2-2, with 13 positions matching TRBD2. The germline V gene has CDR1 SGHVS and CDR2 FQNEAQ. With 4 bases clipped from V and 7 bases from J, the junction kept 21 bases outside the gene matches. This CDR3 has 21 residues. The CDR3 sequence: CASSSRAAGLAGLRQGGELFF. For the CDR3, the DNA is TGTGCCAGCAGCTCTAGAGCCGCGGGACTAGCGGGACTTCGGCAGGGCGGGGAGCTGTTTTTT. Together with reference TRBV7-8 and TRBJ2-2, the CDR3 gives the full variable domain: GAGVSQSPRYKVAKRGQDVALRCDPISGHVSLFWYQQALGQGPEFLTYFQNEAQLDKSGLPSDRFFAERPEGSVSTLKIQRTQQEDSAVYLCASSSRAAGLAGLRQGGELFFGEGSRLTVL.

This clonotype was observed many times. The chain links TRBV2 to TRBJ1-1; no clear D gene. Trimming left V 1 base short and J 0 bases short, with 9 bases between. This CDR3 comprises 15 residues. Germline CDR1 and CDR2: SNHLY and FYNNEI. CDR3: CASSEGGLMNTEAFF. CDR3 sequence (DNA): TGTGCCAGCAGTGAAGGTGGGCTTATGAACACTGAAGCTTTCTTT.

This clonotype was recorded many times. This chain connects TRBV9 to TRBJ1-1; TRBD1 might be the D (6 bases). The CDR3 sequence is 13 residues long. V was cut by 4 bases and J by 1 base, with 8 bases left in between. Germline CDR1 SGDLS, CDR2 YYNGEE. In nucleotides, the CDR3 is TGTGCCAGCAGCCAGGGACAGAACACTGAAGCTTTCTTT. This codes for CASSQGQNTEAFF.

This clonotype was recorded at least ten times. The V and J genes are TRBV20-1 and TRBJ2-5, with a tentative D call TRBD1 (6 bases). This CDR3 region has 14 residues. Germline V gene data show CDR1 as DFQATT and CDR2 as SNEGSKA (reference sequence). Trimming took 0 bases from V and 5 from J, leaving 13 bases between them. CDR3 nucleotide sequence: TGCAGTGCTAGAGAAATCAGGGGTTGGGAGACCCAGTACTTC. Protein sequence: CSAREIRGWETQYF.

This clonotype was counted only a few times. The J gene is TRBJ1-2, the V gene TRBV28, with no clear D. CDR3 length: 13 residues. Germline V gene lookup returns CDR1 MDHEN and CDR2 SYDVKM. Trimming removed 3 bases at V and 4 bases at J, with 9 bases between. In DNA form, the CDR3 reads TGTGCCAGCAGTTTGTCCCAGTCCTATGGCTACACCTTC. Protein product: CASSLSQSYGYTF.